This TCR beta chain was profiled in a study of CD8+CD57+ T cells in acquired aplastic anemia. The CDR3 is 17 amino acids. Germline V CDR1 and CDR2: MGHDK, SYGVNS. Trimming cost V 6 bases and J 3 bases; bases outside gene matches: 11. Flow cytometry had shown expanded CD8+CD57+ cells in the patients chosen for sequencing. Genomic DNA constituted the template upon which TCR beta VDJ and CDR3 profiling was performed. A single record per CDR3 protein comes from TCRdb applying MiXCR to the reads. The sample gives 450,000 to 600,000 distinct CDR3 sequences, under 40% of which show up once; 0.75% to 0.95% is in the top ten. This clonotype was picked up a small number of times.

This chain connects TRBV25-1 to TRBJ2-2; 9 positions match TRBD1. This TCR was recovered from a human donor with aplastic anemia. The sequenced material came from sorted CD4+, CD8+, or CD8+CD57+ T cells (not recorded which) from PBMCs. DNA of the CDR3: TGTGCCAGCAGCCCTAGCCGGGACAGGGACGACACCGGGGAGCTGTTTTTT. Translating it yields CASSPSRDRDDTGELFF.